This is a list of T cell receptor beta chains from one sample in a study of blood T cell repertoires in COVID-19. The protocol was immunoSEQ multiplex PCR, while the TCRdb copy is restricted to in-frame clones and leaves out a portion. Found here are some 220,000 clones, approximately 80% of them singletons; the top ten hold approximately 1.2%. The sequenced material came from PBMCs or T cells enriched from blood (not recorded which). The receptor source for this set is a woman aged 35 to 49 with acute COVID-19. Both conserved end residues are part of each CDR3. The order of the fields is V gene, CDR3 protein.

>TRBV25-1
CASSPGTGSNQPQHF
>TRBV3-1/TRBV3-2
CASSLGQGAEAFF
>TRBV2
CASNPQGGSNQPQHF
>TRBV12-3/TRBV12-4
CASSSSGITPLHF
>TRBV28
CAGRTGLGETQYF
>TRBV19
CASSPRGTGDNQPQHF
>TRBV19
CASSGTSGRSRYF
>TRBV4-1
CASSQRNEGADNSPLHF
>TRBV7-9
CASSLRTGETSTDTQYF
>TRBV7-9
CASRLAPSGDGTDTQYF
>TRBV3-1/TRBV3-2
CASSRLAGPTNEKLFF
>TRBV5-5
CASSSRTGFNYGYTF
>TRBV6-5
CASSLGTPWDQPQHF
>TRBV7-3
CASSPQAGVVNNEQFF
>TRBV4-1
CASSQGGGRRTEAFF
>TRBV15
CATSPTQGTSGMNEQFF
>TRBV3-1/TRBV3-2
CASSPYRTSGRIGQETQYF
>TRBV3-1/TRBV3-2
CASSQGRSETQYF
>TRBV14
CASSQQEGWEKLFF
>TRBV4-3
CASSQRQAHSGANVLTF
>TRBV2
CASSEGQGYQPQHF
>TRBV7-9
CASSSGTSGGPLTDTQYF
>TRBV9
CASSPGVGQETQYF
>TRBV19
CASSITGGGNTIYF
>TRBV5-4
CASSFQRGDTDTQYF
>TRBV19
CASTSRQGEYGNTIYF
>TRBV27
CASSYKNIQYF
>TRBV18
CASSPGRSNNEQFF
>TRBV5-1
CASSSFPGRGYTF
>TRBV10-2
CASSESGSRENEQFF